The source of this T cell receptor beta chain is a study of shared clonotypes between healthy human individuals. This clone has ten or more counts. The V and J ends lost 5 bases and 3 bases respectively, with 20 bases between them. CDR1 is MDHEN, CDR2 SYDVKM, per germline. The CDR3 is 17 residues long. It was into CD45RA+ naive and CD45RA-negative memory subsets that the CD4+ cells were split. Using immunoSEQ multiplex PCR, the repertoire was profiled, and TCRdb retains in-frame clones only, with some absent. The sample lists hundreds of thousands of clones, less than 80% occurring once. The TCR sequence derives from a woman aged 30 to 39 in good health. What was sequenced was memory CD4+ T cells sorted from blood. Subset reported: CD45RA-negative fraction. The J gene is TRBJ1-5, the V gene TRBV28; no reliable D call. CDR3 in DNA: TGTGCCAGCAGTCACCGGACGAATCCCGCTTTCAATCAGCCCCAGCATTTT. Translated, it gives CASSHRTNPAFNQPQHF.